This T cell receptor beta chain was obtained from a study of chemoradiotherapy in HPV16-positive cancers (dated by TCRdb to 2021 to 2024). Broadly, across the study: Candidate HPV-specific T-cell clones and common TCR motifs were defined by functional T-cell assays performed on cells from a couple of HPV16-positive patients. Whether T-cell immunity against the HPV oncoproteins E6 and E7 changes during chemoradiotherapy and whether survival is affected by this immunity were examined in the study. TCR repertoires from roughly 93 patients with HPV-related cancers were then used to track the candidate HPV-specific TCRs and motifs. The full study reports these points: Expansion of candidate HPV-specific clones and E7-related TCR motifs was observed in the tumor microenvironment during treatment, whereas no such expansion was observed for non-HPV-specific T cells. Only two HPV16-positive patients were used to derive the functional definition of HPV-specific T cells, and the survival association was reported for HPV16-positive patients. Improved recurrence-free survival in HPV16-positive patients was associated with expansion of HPV-responsive T cells during chemoradiotherapy.

Repertoires were sampled multiple times during chemoradiotherapy, which allowed clonal expansion in the tumor microenvironment to be followed. The germline V and J ends show losses of 2 bases and 4 bases respectively, and no gene match explains 3 bases of the junction. The germline V gene gives CDR1 as MDHEN and CDR2 as SYDVKM. The CDR3 has 14 amino acids, counting the end cysteine and phenylalanine. Only CDR3 DNA is held: 42 bases, read in frame from base 1. Comments on this clone: The specificity of this receptor is unknown. Per-base quality was not reported, and no clone a single base away is much larger than it.

The library was produced with the immunoSEQ multiplex PCR assay. TCRdb re-hosts the immuneACCESS table, in-frame sequences only. Its copies lack some clones; in the studies checked, an unresolved V gene accounts for under half of them, and the cause for the rest is not known. Recorded for this sample are about 4,400 clones; around 85% of them occurred a single time. The ten top clones hold about a sixth of the sample. The V gene is TRBV28 and the J gene is TRBJ2-3; 7 central bases correspond to TRBD1. This sequence originates from a human donor with HPV-associated anogenital cancer. The sample here was tumor tissue, taken from a patient who underwent chemoradiotherapy. The CDR3 region has the sequence CASSLGTVSDTQYF. Here is the DNA: TGTGCCAGCAGTTTAGGGACAGTATCAGATACGCAGTATTTT.